This T cell receptor (beta chain) was sequenced in a study of cytomegalovirus exposure and HLA in healthy donors. Regarding the study as a whole: There were 160 or so TCR beta chains listed as cytomegalovirus-associated. A few CMV-associated chains proved CMV antigen-specific in vitro. The study dropped some indistinguishable V segments, TRBV6-2 and TRBV6-3 among them. Accounts indicate the classifier identified cytomegalovirus status with strong specificity and sensitivity.

Comment on this clone: Its target is unknown.

With 60 Vbeta and 13 Jbeta primers, the PCR was carried out. Assay: immunoSEQ multiplex PCR; the TCRdb copy retains only in-frame clones and omits some. Among roughly 120,000 clones listed, around 84% were seen once. The CDR3 has 12 residues. Looked up from germline, CDR1 is SQVTM and CDR2 is ANQGSEA. Trimming cost V 7 bases and J 5 bases, with 14 bases left between them. The chain uses TRBV29-1 and TRBJ2-5; a possible D gene is TRBD2 (7 bases). The material sequenced was PBMCs. This receptor was obtained from a woman aged 18-29 years in good health and CMV-seropositive. In nucleotides, the CDR3 is TGCAGCGCCTGGGGGGGCGGGGAGACCCAGTACTTC. Amino acid sequence: CSAWGGGETQYF.